This TCR beta chain was sequenced during a study of blood T cell repertoires in COVID-19. Sequencing was performed with immunoSEQ multiplex PCR; in TCRdb, only in-frame clones are kept and a portion is missing. Of tens of thousands of clones listed, 80% to 90% are singletons. Sequenced sample: peripheral blood. This TCR was sampled from an elderly man with active COVID-19.

The DNA of the CDR3 is TGTGCCAGCTCATCCCCGAGACAGGGGGCGGATGGCTACACCTTC. Translating it yields CASSSPRQGADGYTF. The chain carries TRBV18 and TRBJ1-2; 10 nucleotides agree with TRBD1. J lost 6 bases, V lost 5 bases, and 9 bases had no gene match. This CDR3 spans 15 amino acids. CDR1 is KGHSH, CDR2 LQKENI, per germline.